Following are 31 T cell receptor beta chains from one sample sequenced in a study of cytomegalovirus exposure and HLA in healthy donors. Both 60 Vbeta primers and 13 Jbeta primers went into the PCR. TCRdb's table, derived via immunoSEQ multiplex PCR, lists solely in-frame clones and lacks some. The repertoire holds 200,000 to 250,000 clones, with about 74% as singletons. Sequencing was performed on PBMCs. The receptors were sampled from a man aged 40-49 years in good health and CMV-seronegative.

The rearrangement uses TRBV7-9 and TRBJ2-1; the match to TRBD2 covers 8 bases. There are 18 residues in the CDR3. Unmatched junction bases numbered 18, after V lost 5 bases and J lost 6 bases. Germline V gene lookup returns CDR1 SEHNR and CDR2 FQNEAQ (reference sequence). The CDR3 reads CASSPRNPSGRLGNEQFF. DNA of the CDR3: TGTGCCAGCAGCCCGCGGAATCCAAGCGGGAGATTGGGCAATGAGCAGTTCTTC.

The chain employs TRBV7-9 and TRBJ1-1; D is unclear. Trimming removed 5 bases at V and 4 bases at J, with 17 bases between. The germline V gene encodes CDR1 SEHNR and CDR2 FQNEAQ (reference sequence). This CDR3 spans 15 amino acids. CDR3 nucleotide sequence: TGTGCCAGCAGCCGAACCGGGGTAAAGCTCACTGAAGCTTTCTTT. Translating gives CASSRTGVKLTEAFF.

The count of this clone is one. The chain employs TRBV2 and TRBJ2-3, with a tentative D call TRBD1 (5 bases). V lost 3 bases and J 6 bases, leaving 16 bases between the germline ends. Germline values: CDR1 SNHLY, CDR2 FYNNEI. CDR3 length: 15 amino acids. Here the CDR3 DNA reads TGTGCCAGCAGTGACCGAGACAGTAGGTCGGATACGCAGTATTTT. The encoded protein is CASSDRDSRSDTQYF.

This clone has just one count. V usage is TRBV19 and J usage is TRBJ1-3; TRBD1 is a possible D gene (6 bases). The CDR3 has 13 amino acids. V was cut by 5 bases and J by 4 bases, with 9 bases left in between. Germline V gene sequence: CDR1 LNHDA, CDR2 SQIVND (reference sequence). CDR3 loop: CASSAGVGNTIYF. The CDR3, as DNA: TGTGCCAGTAGTGCAGGGGTGGGAAACACCATATATTTT.

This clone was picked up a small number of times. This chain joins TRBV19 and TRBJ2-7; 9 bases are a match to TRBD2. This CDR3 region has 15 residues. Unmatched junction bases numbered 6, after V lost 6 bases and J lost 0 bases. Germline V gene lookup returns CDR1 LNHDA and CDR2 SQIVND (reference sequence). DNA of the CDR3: TGTGCCAGTAGAGTAGCGGGGGAGAGCTCCTACGAGCAGTACTTC. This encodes CASRVAGESSYEQYF.

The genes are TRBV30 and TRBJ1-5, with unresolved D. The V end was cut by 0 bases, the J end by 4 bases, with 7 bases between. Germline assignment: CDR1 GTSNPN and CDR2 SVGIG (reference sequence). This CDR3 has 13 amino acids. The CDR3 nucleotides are TGTGCCTGGAGTGTGAGGGCAAATCAGCCCCAGCATTTT. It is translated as CAWSVRANQPQHF.

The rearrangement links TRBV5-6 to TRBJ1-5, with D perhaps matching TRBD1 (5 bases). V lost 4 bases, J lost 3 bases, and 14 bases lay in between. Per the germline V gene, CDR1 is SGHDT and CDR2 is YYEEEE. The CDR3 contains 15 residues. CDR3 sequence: CASSTGGSTNQPQHF. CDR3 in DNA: TGTGCCAGCAGCACCGGGGGAAGTACCAATCAGCCCCAGCATTTT.

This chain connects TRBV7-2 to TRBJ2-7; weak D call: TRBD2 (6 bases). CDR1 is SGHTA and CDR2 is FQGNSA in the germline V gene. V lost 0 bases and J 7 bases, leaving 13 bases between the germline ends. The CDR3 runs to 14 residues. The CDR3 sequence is CASSLAGRMGEQYF. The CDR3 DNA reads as TGTGCCAGCAGCTTAGCCGGGAGAATGGGAGAGCAGTACTTC.

The CDR3 DNA sequence: TGTGCCAGCAGACCACAGGGTATCATCTACGAGCAGTACTTC. Protein sequence: CASRPQGIIYEQYF. The chain couples TRBV28 to TRBJ2-7; possibly TRBD1 for D (6 bases). This CDR3 is built from 14 residues. Germline V gene lookup returns CDR1 MDHEN and CDR2 SYDVKM. V was trimmed by 6 bases and J by 3 bases, leaving 15 bases between them.

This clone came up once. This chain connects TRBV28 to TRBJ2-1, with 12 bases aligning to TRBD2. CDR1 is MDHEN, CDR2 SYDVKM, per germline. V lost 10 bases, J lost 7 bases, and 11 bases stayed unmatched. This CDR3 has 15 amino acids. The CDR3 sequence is CATTTASGRVNEQFF. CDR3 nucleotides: TGTGCCACCACCACTGCTAGCGGGAGGGTGAATGAGCAGTTCTTC.

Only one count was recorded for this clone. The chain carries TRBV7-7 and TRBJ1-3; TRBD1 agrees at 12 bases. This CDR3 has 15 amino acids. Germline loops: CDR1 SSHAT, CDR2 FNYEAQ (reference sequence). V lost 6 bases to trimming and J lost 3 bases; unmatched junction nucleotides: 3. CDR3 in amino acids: CASSRDRGLGNTIYF. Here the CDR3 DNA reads TGTGCCAGCAGTCGGGACAGGGGGCTTGGAAACACCATATATTTT.

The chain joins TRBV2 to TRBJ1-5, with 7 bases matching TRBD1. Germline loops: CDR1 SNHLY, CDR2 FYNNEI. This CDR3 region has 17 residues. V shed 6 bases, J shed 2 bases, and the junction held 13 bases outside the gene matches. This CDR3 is CASSPGQAIHGNQPQHF. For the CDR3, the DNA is TGTGCCAGCAGCCCCGGACAGGCCATCCACGGCAATCAGCCCCAGCATTTT. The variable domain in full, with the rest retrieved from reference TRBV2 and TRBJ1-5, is EPEVTQTPSHQVTQMGQEVILRCVPISNHLYFYWYRQILGQKVEFLVSFYNNEISEKSEIFDDQFSVERPDGSNFTLKIRSTKLEDSAMYFCASSPGQAIHGNQPQHFGDGTRLSIL.

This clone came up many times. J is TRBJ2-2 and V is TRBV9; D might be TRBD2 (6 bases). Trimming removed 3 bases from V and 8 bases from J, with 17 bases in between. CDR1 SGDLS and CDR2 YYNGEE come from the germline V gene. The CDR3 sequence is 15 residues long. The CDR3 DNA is TGTGCCAGCAGCGCGGTGGGGGGATCACCGGGGGAGCTGTTTTTT. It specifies CASSAVGGSPGELFF.

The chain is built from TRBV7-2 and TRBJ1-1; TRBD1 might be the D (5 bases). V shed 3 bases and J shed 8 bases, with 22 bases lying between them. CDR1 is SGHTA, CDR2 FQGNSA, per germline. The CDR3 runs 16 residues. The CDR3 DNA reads TGTGCCAGCAGCTTTCAGGGTAAACTCATAAACGGGGAAGCTTTCTTT. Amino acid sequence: CASSFQGKLINGEAFF.

The CDR3 nucleotides are TGTGCCAGCAGCGCCGGACTAGCAAGTGGCGAGCAGTACTTC. It encodes CASSAGLASGEQYF. This chain links TRBV7-9 with TRBJ2-7; 8 bases agree with TRBD2. The CDR3 is made up of 14 amino acids. V shed 5 bases and J 6 bases; nucleotides not matched to a gene: 9. Germline V gene lookup returns CDR1 SEHNR and CDR2 FQNEAQ (reference sequence).

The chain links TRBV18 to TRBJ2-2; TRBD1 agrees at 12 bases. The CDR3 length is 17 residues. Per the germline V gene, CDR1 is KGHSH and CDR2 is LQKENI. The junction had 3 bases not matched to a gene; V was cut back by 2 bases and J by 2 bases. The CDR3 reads CASSPTGQGANTGELFF. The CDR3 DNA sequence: TGTGCCAGCTCACCAACGGGACAGGGGGCAAACACCGGGGAGCTGTTTTTT. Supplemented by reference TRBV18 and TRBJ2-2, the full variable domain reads NAGVMQNPRHLVRRRGQEARLRCSPMKGHSHVYWYRQLPEEGLKFMVYLQKENIIDESGMPKERFSAEFPKEGPSILRIQQVVRGDSAAYFCASSPTGQGANTGELFFGEGSRLTVL.

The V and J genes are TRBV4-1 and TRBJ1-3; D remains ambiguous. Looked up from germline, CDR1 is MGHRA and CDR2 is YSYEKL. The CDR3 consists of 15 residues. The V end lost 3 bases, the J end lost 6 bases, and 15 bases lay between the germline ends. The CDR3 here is CASSHLGRGKNTIYF. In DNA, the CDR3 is TGCGCCAGCAGCCATCTAGGACGGGGAAAAAACACCATATATTTT.

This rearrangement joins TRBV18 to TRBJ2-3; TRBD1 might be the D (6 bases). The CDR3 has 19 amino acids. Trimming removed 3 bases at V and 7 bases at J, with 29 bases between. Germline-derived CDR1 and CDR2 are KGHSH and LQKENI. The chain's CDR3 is CASSPGTSVLPGHPNTQYF. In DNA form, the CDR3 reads TGTGCCAGCTCACCTGGGACATCCGTCCTTCCGGGCCACCCGAATACGCAGTATTTT.

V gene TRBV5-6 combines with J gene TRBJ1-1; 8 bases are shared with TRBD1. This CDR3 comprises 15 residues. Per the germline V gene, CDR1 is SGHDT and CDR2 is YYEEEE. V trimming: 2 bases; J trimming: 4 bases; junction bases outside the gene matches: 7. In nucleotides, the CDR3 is TGTGCCAGCAGCTTTTCTTGGACAGGGTCCACTGAAGCTTTCTTT. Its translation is CASSFSWTGSTEAFF.

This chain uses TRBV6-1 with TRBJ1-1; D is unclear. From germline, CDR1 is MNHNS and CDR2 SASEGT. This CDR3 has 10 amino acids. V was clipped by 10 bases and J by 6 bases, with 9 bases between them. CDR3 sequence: CAIRQAEAFF. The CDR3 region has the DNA TGTGCCATCCGCCAGGCTGAAGCTTTCTTT.

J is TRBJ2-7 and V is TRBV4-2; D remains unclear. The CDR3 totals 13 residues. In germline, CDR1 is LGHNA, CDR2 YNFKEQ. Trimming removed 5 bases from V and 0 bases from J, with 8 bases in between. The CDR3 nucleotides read TGTGCCAGCAGCGATGACATCTCCTACGAGCAGTACTTC. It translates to CASSDDISYEQYF.

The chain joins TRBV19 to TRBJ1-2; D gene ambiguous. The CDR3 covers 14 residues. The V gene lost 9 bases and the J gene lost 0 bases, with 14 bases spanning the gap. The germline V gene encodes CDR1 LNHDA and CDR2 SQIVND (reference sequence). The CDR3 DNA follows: TGTGCCAGCCATACCGGGATTTCTAACTATGGCTACACCTTC. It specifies CASHTGISNYGYTF.

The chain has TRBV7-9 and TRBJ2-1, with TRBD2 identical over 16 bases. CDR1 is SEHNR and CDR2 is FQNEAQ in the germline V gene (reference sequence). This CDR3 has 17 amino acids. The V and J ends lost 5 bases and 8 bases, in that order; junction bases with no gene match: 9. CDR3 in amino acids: CASSRFGTSGRVDEQFF. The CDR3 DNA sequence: TGTGCCAGCAGCCGATTCGGGACTAGCGGGAGGGTGGATGAGCAGTTCTTC.

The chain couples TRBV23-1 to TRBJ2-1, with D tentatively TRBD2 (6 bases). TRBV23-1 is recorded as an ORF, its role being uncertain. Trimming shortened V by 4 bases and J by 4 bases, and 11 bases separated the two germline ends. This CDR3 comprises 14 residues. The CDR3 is CASSPSVQYNEQFF. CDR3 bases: TGCGCCAGCAGTCCTAGCGTACAGTACAATGAGCAGTTCTTC.

CDR3 in DNA: TGCGCCAGCAATGGAGGGAGAGCTAACTATGGCTACACCTTC. This codes for CASNGGRANYGYTF. V and J are TRBV4-1 and TRBJ1-2; the D is unclear. This CDR3 has 14 amino acids. V was pared by 7 bases and J by 0 bases, with 12 bases between. CDR1 is MGHRA and CDR2 is YSYEKL in the germline V gene.

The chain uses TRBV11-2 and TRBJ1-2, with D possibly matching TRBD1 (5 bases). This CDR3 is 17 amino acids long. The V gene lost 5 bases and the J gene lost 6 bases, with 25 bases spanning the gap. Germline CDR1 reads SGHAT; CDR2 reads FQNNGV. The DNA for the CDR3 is TGTGCCAGCAGCCCCCCTGGGGCCGGCAGGGCAGTCGATGGCTACACCTTC. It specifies CASSPPGAGRAVDGYTF.

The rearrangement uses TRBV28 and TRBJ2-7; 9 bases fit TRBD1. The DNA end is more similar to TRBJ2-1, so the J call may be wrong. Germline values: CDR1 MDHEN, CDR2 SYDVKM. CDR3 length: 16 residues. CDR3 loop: CASSYTPGQGANEQFF. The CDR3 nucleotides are TGTGCCAGCAGTTATACTCCGGGACAGGGCGCCAATGAGCAGTTCTTC.

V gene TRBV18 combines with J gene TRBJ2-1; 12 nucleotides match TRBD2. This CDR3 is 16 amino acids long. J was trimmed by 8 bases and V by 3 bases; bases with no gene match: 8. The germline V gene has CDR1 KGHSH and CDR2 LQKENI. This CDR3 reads CASSPSTSGGNDEQFF. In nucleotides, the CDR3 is TGTGCCAGCTCACCCTCCACTAGCGGGGGGAACGATGAGCAGTTCTTC. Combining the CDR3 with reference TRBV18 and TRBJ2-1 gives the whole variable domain NAGVMQNPRHLVRRRGQEARLRCSPMKGHSHVYWYRQLPEEGLKFMVYLQKENIIDESGMPKERFSAEFPKEGPSILRIQQVVRGDSAAYFCASSPSTSGGNDEQFFGPGTRLTVL.

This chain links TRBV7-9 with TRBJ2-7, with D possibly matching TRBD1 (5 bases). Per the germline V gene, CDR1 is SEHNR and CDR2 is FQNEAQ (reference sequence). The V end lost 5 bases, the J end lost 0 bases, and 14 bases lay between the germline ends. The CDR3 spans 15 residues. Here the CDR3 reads CASSLEDTRSYEQYF. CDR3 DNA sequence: TGTGCCAGCAGCCTAGAGGACACCCGCTCCTACGAGCAGTACTTC. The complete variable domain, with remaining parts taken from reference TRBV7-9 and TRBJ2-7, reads DTGVSQNPRHKITKRGQNVTFRCDPISEHNRLYWYRQTLGQGPEFLTYFQNEAQLEKSRLLSDRFSAERPKGSFSTLEIQRTEQGDSAMYLCASSLEDTRSYEQYFGPGTRLTVT.

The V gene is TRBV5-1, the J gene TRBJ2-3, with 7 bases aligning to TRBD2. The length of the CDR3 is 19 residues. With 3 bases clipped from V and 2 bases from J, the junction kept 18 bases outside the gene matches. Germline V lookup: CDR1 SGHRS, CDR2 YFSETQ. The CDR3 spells CASSSRTSSFHTNTDTQYF. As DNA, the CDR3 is TGCGCCAGCAGCTCTCGGACTAGTTCATTCCATACCAACACAGATACGCAGTATTTT.

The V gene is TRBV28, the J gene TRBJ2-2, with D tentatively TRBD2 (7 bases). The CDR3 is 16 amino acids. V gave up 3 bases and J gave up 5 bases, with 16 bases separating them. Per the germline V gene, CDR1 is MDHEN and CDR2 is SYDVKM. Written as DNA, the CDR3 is TGTGCCAGCAGTTTGGGGGGGGCCGGAATTACCGGGGAGCTGTTTTTT. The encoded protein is CASSLGGAGITGELFF.